This T cell receptor (beta chain) was sequenced in a study of blood T cell repertoires in COVID-19. The wider study: Specimens from acute and convalescent COVID-19 originated in the United States, Italy and Spain.

Germline CDR1 is SGHNT and CDR2 is YYREEE (reference sequence). This CDR3 spans 15 amino acids. The V gene lost 3 bases and the J gene lost 4 bases, with 16 bases spanning the gap. The table came from immunoSEQ multiplex PCR; TCRdb's copy has only in-frame clones and leaves some out. Of roughly 200,000 clones in the sample, 65% to 85% were seen once. The Seattle patients joined while their infection was active and were tracked longitudinally afterward. The sample taken for sequencing was peripheral blood. This TCR came from a woman in her thirties or forties with COVID-19, enrolled during active disease. The chain couples TRBV5-4 to TRBJ1-2; D ambiguous. CDR3 in amino acids: CASSWLRAAAYGYTF. DNA of the CDR3: TGTGCCAGCAGCTGGTTGCGGGCAGCAGCCTATGGCTACACCTTC. Filled out from reference TRBV5-4 and TRBJ1-2, the complete variable domain reads ETGVTQSPTHLIKTRGQQVTLRCSSQSGHNTVSWYQQALGQGPQFIFQYYREEENGRGNFPPRFSGLQFPNYSSELNVNALELDDSALYLCASSWLRAAAYGYTFGSGTRLTVV.